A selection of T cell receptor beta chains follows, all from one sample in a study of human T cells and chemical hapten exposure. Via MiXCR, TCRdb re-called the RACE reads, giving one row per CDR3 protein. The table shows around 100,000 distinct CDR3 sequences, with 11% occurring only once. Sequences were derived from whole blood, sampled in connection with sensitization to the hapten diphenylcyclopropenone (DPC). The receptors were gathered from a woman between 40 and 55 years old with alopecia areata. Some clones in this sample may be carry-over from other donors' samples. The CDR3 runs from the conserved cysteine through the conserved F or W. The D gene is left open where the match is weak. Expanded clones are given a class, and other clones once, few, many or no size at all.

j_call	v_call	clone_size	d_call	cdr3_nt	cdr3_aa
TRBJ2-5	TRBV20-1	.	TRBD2	TGCAGTGCTCCGCTAGCGGGGGGCAGAGAGACCCAGTACTTC	CSAPLAGGRETQYF
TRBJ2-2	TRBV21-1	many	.	TGTGCCAGCAGCACAGGCTGGGGTATTGTGCCCGGGGAGCTGTTTTTT	CASSTGWGIVPGELFF
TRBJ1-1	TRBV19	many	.	TGTGCCACCCGAGATTTCACTGAAGCTTTCTTT	CATRDFTEAFF
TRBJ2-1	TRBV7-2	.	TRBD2	TGTGCCAGCAGCCCCGGCGGGAGATCCTACAATGAGCAGTTCTTC	CASSPGGRSYNEQFF
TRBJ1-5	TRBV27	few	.	TGTGCCAGCAGTTTTGGGGGAAGCAATCAGCCCCAGCATTTT	CASSFGGSNQPQHF
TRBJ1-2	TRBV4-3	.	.	TGCGCCAGCAGCCTCGGCTTCCGGGACTCCCCCTATGGCTACACCTTC	CASSLGFRDSPYGYTF
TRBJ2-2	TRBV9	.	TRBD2	TGTGCCAGCAGCGCGGCGATTAGCGGGGGGCCTACCGGGGAGCTGTTTTTT	CASSAAISGGPTGELFF
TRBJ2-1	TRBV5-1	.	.	TGCGCCAGCAGCCCCGCAGGGAGCCCCTACAATGAGCAGTTCTTC	CASSPAGSPYNEQFF
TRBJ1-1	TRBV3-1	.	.	TGTGCCAGCAGTGGAGTGGGTTACACTGAAGCTTTCTTT	CASSGVGYTEAFF
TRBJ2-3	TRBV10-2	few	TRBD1	TGCGCCAGCAGGGACGGGGACAGGGTGGCAGATACGCAGTATTTT	CASRDGDRVADTQYF
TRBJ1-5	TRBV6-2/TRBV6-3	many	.	TGTGCCAGCAGTTCGACAGAACAATCAGCTGGCCAGCATTTT	CASSSTEQSAGQHF